This T cell receptor (beta chain) originates from a study of CD8+CD57+ T cells in acquired aplastic anemia. Using genomic DNA as the template, TCR beta VDJ and CDR3 profiling was carried out. MiXCR was run by TCRdb on the reads, yielding one entry per CDR3 protein. The table shows around 160,000 distinct CDR3 sequences, with 45% to 55% occurring only once. This clonotype was seen repeatedly, ten times or more. Trimming stripped 4 bases from V and 1 base from J, with 8 bases between. Germline lookup yields CDR1 SGHTA and CDR2 FQGTGA. The CDR3 covers 14 residues. Flow cytometry had shown expanded CD8+CD57+ cells in the patients chosen for sequencing.

The sequence derives from a human donor with aplastic anemia. Sequences were obtained from sorted CD4+, CD8+, or CD8+CD57+ T cells (not recorded which) from PBMCs. V gene TRBV7-3 combines with J gene TRBJ2-1, with D unclear. As DNA, the CDR3 is TGTGCCAGCAGCTCGGGTAGATCCTACAATGAGCAGTTCTTC. This gives the protein CASSSGRSYNEQFF. The full variable domain, in which reference TRBV7-3 and TRBJ2-1 provide the parts outside the CDR3, is GAGVSQTPSNKVTEKGKYVELRCDPISGHTALYWYRQSLGQGPEFLIYFQGTGAADDSGLPNDRFFAVRPEGSVSTLKIQRTERGDSAVYLCASSSGRSYNEQFFGPGTRLTVL.